The 27 T cell receptor beta chains presented below share a single source sample, sequenced in a study of blood T cell repertoires in COVID-19 (dated by TCRdb to the early 2020s). The library came from the immunoSEQ multiplex PCR assay. The source is immuneACCESS, and TCRdb retained only in-frame sequences with V and J called. Part of the clones is not carried over; for the studies checked, unresolved V genes explain less than half of this, and the remainder is unexplained. For this sample there are approximately 200,000 clones; roughly nine tenths appear just once. Of the sample, about 2.2% falls within the top ten clones. Sequencing input: peripheral blood. These receptors all stem from a woman aged 45 to 65 with acute or convalescent COVID-19.

The rearrangement uses TRBV28 and TRBJ1-2; 7 nucleotides line up with TRBD1. The V and J ends lost 5 bases and 3 bases, in that order; junction bases with no gene match: 6. The germline gives CDR1 MDHEN, CDR2 SYDVKM. The CDR3 runs to 14 residues. CDR3 sequence: CASSSFGTDYGYTF. CDR3 DNA: TGTGCCAGCAGTAGTTTCGGGACAGACTATGGCTACACCTTC.

The rearrangement links TRBV5-1 to TRBJ2-7; 10 nucleotides agree with TRBD1. This CDR3 spans 16 amino acids. CDR1 is SGHRS and CDR2 is YFSETQ in the germline V gene. V was pared by 4 bases and J by 1 base, with 8 bases of the junction left unmatched. In DNA, the CDR3 is TGCGCCAGCAGCCCCGGGGACAGGGGATCGTCCTACGAGCAGTACTTC. Protein product: CASSPGDRGSSYEQYF.

This clone was seen at least ten times. This chain uses TRBV30 with TRBJ1-1; 10 bases agree with TRBD1. Germline V gives CDR1 GTSNPN, CDR2 SVGIG (reference sequence). The V gene end was trimmed by 1 base and the J gene end by 1 base; junction bases not matched to a gene: 6. The CDR3 totals 16 residues. Here the CDR3 reads CAWSGSGTGANTEAFF. CDR3 sequence (DNA): TGTGCCTGGAGTGGATCCGGGACAGGGGCGAACACTGAAGCTTTCTTT.

A word on this clone: The junction differs from germline at one of its ends, possibly a read error. This chain uses TRBV30 with TRBJ1-2; no definite D call. The CDR3 sequence is 14 residues long. CDR1 GTSNPN and CDR2 SVGIG come from the germline V gene (reference sequence). CDR3 loop: CAWSLGLGNSGYTF. The CDR3 DNA reads as TGTGCCTGGAGCCTCGGACTAGGGAACTCTGGCTACACCTTC.

The rearrangement uses TRBV27 and TRBJ2-1; 8 bases are shared with TRBD1. CDR1 MNHEY and CDR2 SMNVEV come from the germline V gene (reference sequence). This CDR3 contains 15 residues. Trimming cost V 2 bases and J 4 bases; bases outside gene matches: 4. The CDR3 is CASSLQWTGYNEQFF. CDR3 nucleotide sequence: TGTGCCAGCAGTTTACAGTGGACAGGGTACAATGAGCAGTTCTTC.

The gene calls are TRBV2 and TRBJ2-3; 8 bases agree with TRBD2. The CDR3 is 15 residues long. V lost 8 bases and J lost 3; bases outside the gene matches: 10. Germline V gives CDR1 SNHLY, CDR2 FYNNEI. CDR3 nucleotide sequence: TGTGCCAGCGGGGGAGCGGGGGCCTCGACAGATACGCAGTATTTT. The encoded protein is CASGGAGASTDTQYF.

The gene calls are TRBV7-9 and TRBJ2-4, with a weak D call TRBD1 (5 bases). The CDR3 runs to 16 residues. V was clipped by 0 bases and J by 0 bases, with 9 bases between them. Germline-derived CDR1 and CDR2 are SEHNR and FQNEAQ (reference sequence). CDR3 sequence: CASSLAPGQAKNIQYF. The DNA of the CDR3 is TGTGCCAGCAGCTTAGCACCAGGGCAAGCCAAAAACATTCAGTACTTC.

The gene calls are TRBV7-9 and TRBJ2-3, with 9 bases lining up with TRBD2. Trimming removed 0 bases from V and 3 bases from J; junction bases left unmatched: 4. Looked up from germline, CDR1 is SEHNR and CDR2 is FQNEAQ (reference sequence). This CDR3 is built from 16 residues. The CDR3 bases are TGTGCCAGCAGCTTAGCTCTAGCGGGGTATACAGATACGCAGTATTTT. The encoded protein is CASSLALAGYTDTQYF.

The J gene is TRBJ2-7, the V gene TRBV7-2, with 11 nucleotides matching TRBD2. The CDR3 is 16 amino acids. The germline V gene encodes CDR1 SGHTA and CDR2 FQGNSA. V lost 5 bases to trimming and J lost 2 bases; unmatched junction nucleotides: 8. The CDR3 DNA sequence: TGTGCCAGCAGCATCCTAGCGGGAGGAGGAACCTACGAGCAGTACTTC. Translation: CASSILAGGGTYEQYF.

This clone was found a few times. This chain joins TRBV2 and TRBJ2-1, with D perhaps TRBD2 (6 bases). The CDR3 is made up of 15 amino acids. The germline gives CDR1 SNHLY, CDR2 FYNNEI. Trimming took off 7 bases at V and 4 bases at J, with 17 bases between the two ends. The chain's CDR3 is CASNPGGTFYNEQFF. CDR3 in DNA: TGTGCCAGCAACCCCGGCGGGACCTTTTACAATGAGCAGTTCTTC.

V and J are TRBV5-1 and TRBJ2-5; 11 positions match TRBD2. From germline, CDR1 is SGHRS and CDR2 YFSETQ. V lost 7 bases and J lost 5; bases outside the gene matches: 7. CDR3 length: 14 residues. The CDR3 region has the DNA TGCGCCAGCTGCCCACTAGCGGGGGAGGAGACCCAGTACTTC. Its translation: CASCPLAGEETQYF. The whole variable domain, filled in from reference TRBV5-1 and TRBJ2-5, reads KAGVTQTPRYLIKTRGQQVTLSCSPISGHRSVSWYQQTPGQGLQFLFEYFSETQRNKGNFPGRFSGRQFSNSRSEMNVSTLELGDSALYLCASCPLAGEETQYFGPGTRLLVL.

The chain employs TRBV29-1 and TRBJ1-5; possible D gene TRBD1, 5 bases. Trimming pared 4 bases from V and 4 bases from J, leaving 17 bases between. CDR1 is SQVTM, CDR2 ANQGSEA, per germline. This CDR3 comprises 15 residues. In DNA form, the CDR3 reads TGCAGCGTTGGGGAGGGGCTCCTCGGGAATCAGCCCCAGCATTTT. Amino acids: CSVGEGLLGNQPQHF.

This clone was seen once. This chain joins TRBV12-3 or TRBV12-4 and TRBJ1-1; D is uncertain. The ends were cut back, 6 bases at V and 4 bases at J, with 9 bases in the middle. The CDR3 has 12 amino acids. This chain's CDR3 is CASSPRGTEAFF. In DNA, the CDR3 is TGTGCCAGCAGCCCTCGGGGCACTGAAGCTTTCTTT.

This clone was recorded once. This chain connects TRBV11-3 to TRBJ1-5; 8 positions match TRBD1. V was pared by 3 bases and J by 7 bases, with 5 bases of the junction left unmatched. CDR1 is SGHNT, CDR2 YENEEA, per germline. The CDR3 consists of 14 residues. The CDR3 loop reads CASSFGQGTQPQHF. The CDR3 nucleotides read TGTGCCAGCAGCTTTGGACAGGGAACCCAGCCCCAGCATTTT.

The chain has TRBV20-1 and TRBJ1-2; TRBD1 matches 7 bases. The junction had 4 bases not matched to a gene; V was cut back by 3 bases and J by 0 bases. CDR1 is DFQATT, CDR2 SNEGSKA, per germline (reference sequence). This CDR3 is built from 14 residues. CDR3 sequence: CSASGGTANYGYTF. CDR3 bases: TGCAGTGCTAGTGGAGGGACAGCTAACTATGGCTACACCTTC.

The V and J genes are TRBV24-1 and TRBJ1-1; maybe TRBD1 (6 bases). The germline V gene has CDR1 KGHDR and CDR2 SFDVKD. V was shortened by 3 bases and J by 5 bases, with 9 bases between the two germline ends. CDR3 length: 13 amino acids. CDR3: CATSDEGGTEAFF. The CDR3 DNA follows: TGTGCCACCAGTGATGAGGGGGGGACTGAAGCTTTCTTT.

The chain uses TRBV5-8 and TRBJ1-2, with 10 bases that match TRBD1. J lost 2 bases, V lost 2 bases, and 3 bases had no gene match. The CDR3 covers 15 residues. In germline, CDR1 is SGHTS, CDR2 YDEGEE. The CDR3 spells CASSFWTGGNYGYTF. In DNA form, the CDR3 reads TGTGCCAGCAGCTTTTGGACAGGGGGAAACTATGGCTACACCTTC.

The chain joins TRBV11-3 to TRBJ1-2; a weak D match, TRBD1 (6 bases). V lost 1 base to trimming and J lost 5 bases, with 11 bases between them. This CDR3 is 14 amino acids long. Germline CDR1 and CDR2: SGHNT and YENEEA. CDR3 nucleotide sequence: TGTGCCAGCAGCTTAGGGGGGACACCTTATGGCTACACCTTC. The encoded protein is CASSLGGTPYGYTF.

The genes are TRBV10-2 and TRBJ1-5; maybe TRBD1 (5 bases). CDR3 size: 15 residues. Germline V CDR1 and CDR2: WSHSY, SAAADI. The V and J ends lost 4 bases and 5 bases respectively, with 15 bases between them. The CDR3 region has the DNA TGCGCCAGCAGTGTTCTCGGGGGGTATCATCAGCCCCAGCATTTT. Its translation is CASSVLGGYHQPQHF.

J is TRBJ1-5 and V is TRBV7-2; D is perhaps TRBD1 (6 bases). Trimming removed 7 bases at V and 1 base at J, with 17 bases between. Germline V lookup: CDR1 SGHTA, CDR2 FQGNSA. The CDR3 consists of 16 residues. CDR3 nucleotides: TGTGCCAGCAACCCTAGAAGGGGGATCAGCAATCAGCCCCAGCATTTT. Translated: CASNPRRGISNQPQHF.

The V and J genes are TRBV5-4 and TRBJ2-7; 8 bases agree with TRBD1. Germline V CDR1 and CDR2: SGHNT, YYREEE (reference sequence). This CDR3 region has 15 residues. The V segment lost 1 base and the J segment 2 bases; nucleotides outside the gene matches: 5. Here the CDR3 DNA reads TGTGCCAGCAGCTTGACCGGGACAGGACCCTACGAGCAGTACTTC. This translates into CASSLTGTGPYEQYF.

The chain employs TRBV19 and TRBJ2-3, with D unclear. V was pared by 4 bases and J by 5 bases, with 4 bases between. The length of the CDR3 is 11 residues. The germline V gene has CDR1 LNHDA and CDR2 SQIVND (reference sequence). The CDR3 DNA sequence: TGTGCCAGTAGTAGTAGAGATACGCAGTATTTT. Amino acids: CASSSRDTQYF.

V is TRBV5-6 and J is TRBJ2-1, with 14 bases identical to TRBD2. The germline CDR1 and CDR2 sequences are SGHDT and YYEEEE. This CDR3 region has 19 residues. The ends lost 1 base at V and 3 bases at J; junction bases unmatched: 9. This CDR3 reads CASSLHGTSGSKGYNEQFF. The CDR3 DNA sequence: TGTGCCAGCAGCTTGCACGGGACTAGCGGGAGTAAGGGCTACAATGAGCAGTTCTTC.

The CDR3 loop is CASSYSTYNEQFF. CDR3 bases: TGTGCCAGCAGTTACTCCACCTACAATGAGCAGTTCTTC. The chain carries TRBV6-2 or TRBV6-3 and TRBJ2-1; D call uncertain. Germline assignment: CDR1 MNHEY and CDR2 SVGEGT. This CDR3 is built from 13 residues. V lost 0 bases and J 2 bases, leaving 2 bases between the germline ends.

The chain employs TRBV7-9 and TRBJ1-1, with TRBD1 matching over 8 bases. Trimming cost V 6 bases and J 6 bases; bases outside gene matches: 6. This CDR3 has 13 amino acids. The germline V gene has CDR1 SEHNR and CDR2 FQNEAQ (reference sequence). Here the CDR3 reads CASRPGGASEAFF. The CDR3 coding sequence is TGTGCCAGCAGGCCAGGGGGCGCATCTGAAGCTTTCTTT.

The chain combines TRBV27 with TRBJ1-1; D is ambiguous. This CDR3 comprises 16 residues. The germline V and J ends were trimmed by 6 bases and 4 bases, with 21 bases remaining between them. Germline V gene sequence: CDR1 MNHEY, CDR2 SMNVEV (reference sequence). The CDR3 protein is CASSLEISLTGTEAFF. The CDR3 bases are TGTGCCAGCAGCCTAGAAATCTCTCTGACGGGCACTGAAGCTTTCTTT.

The rearrangement uses TRBV7-2 and TRBJ2-2, with TRBD2 identical over 12 bases. Germline V gene data show CDR1 as SGHTA and CDR2 as FQGNSA. V lost 5 bases to trimming and J lost 7 bases; unmatched junction nucleotides: 8. CDR3 length: 16 residues. The CDR3 nucleotides are TGTGCCAGCAGCACTTCTAGCGGGGGGGTTCACGGGGAGCTGTTTTTT. This translates into CASSTSSGGVHGELFF.